The 19 T cell receptor beta chains in this list originate from one sample, sequenced in a study of control samples from healthy donors and cancer patients. Only in-frame clones appear in the TCRdb table, and some are missing; sequencing was by immunoSEQ multiplex PCR. Of about 150,000 clones in the sample, 70% to 90% were seen once. Sequenced sample: blood. The receptors shown here come from a man aged 18 to 30 in good health.

This clone showed up just once. The CDR3 nucleotides read TGTGCCAGCAGCGCCGCGAGTGGCGGGGGCGGCATTCAGTACTTC. This sequence encodes CASSAASGGGGIQYF. The chain couples TRBV7-2 to TRBJ2-4, with D possibly matching TRBD2 (7 bases). CDR1 is SGHTA, CDR2 FQGNSA, per germline. V gave up 5 bases and J gave up 9 bases, with 20 bases separating them. The CDR3 is 15 amino acids.

The chain is built from TRBV11-3 and TRBJ2-1; 7 bases fit TRBD1. This CDR3 has 15 amino acids. With 5 bases clipped from V and 4 bases from J, the junction kept 8 bases outside the gene matches. Germline-derived CDR1 and CDR2 are SGHNT and YENEEA. The CDR3 DNA sequence: TGTGCCAGCAGCACGGGGACAGCCCAATACAATGAGCAGTTCTTC. Its translation is CASSTGTAQYNEQFF.

J is TRBJ2-3 and V is TRBV2; 9 bases map to TRBD2. Unmatched junction bases numbered 2, after V lost 6 bases and J lost 1 base. The germline gives CDR1 SNHLY, CDR2 FYNNEI. There are 14 residues in the CDR3. The CDR3 nucleotides read TGTGCCAGCAGAATAGCGGGGGGCACAGATACGCAGTATTTT. This translates into CASRIAGGTDTQYF.

The gene calls are TRBV7-9 and TRBJ2-5; 10 bases agree with TRBD2. The CDR3 runs 15 residues. Germline V lookup: CDR1 SEHNR, CDR2 FQNEAQ (reference sequence). Unmatched junction bases numbered 5, after V lost 2 bases and J lost 5 bases. For the CDR3, the DNA is TGTGCCAGCAGCTTAAGCGGGGGGGCACGGGAGACCCAGTACTTC. Amino acids: CASSLSGGARETQYF.

The chain carries TRBV13 and TRBJ1-1; a weak D match, TRBD1 (5 bases). Germline V lookup: CDR1 PRHDT, CDR2 FYEKMQ (reference sequence). Trimming shortened V by 0 bases and J by 2 bases, and 10 bases separated the two germline ends. The CDR3 length is 15 residues. The DNA for the CDR3 is TGTGCCAGCAGCTTAGGGGGGCGGAGCAACACTGAAGCTTTCTTT. Its translation: CASSLGGRSNTEAFF.

The V and J genes are TRBV30 and TRBJ2-3; 7 positions match TRBD2. This CDR3 spans 14 amino acids. CDR1 and CDR2 from the germline V gene are GTSNPN and SVGIG (reference sequence). Unmatched junction bases numbered 1, after V lost 0 bases and J lost 1 base. The DNA for the CDR3 is TGTGCCTGGAGTGTACGGGGGGGCACAGATACGCAGTATTTT. The encoded protein is CAWSVRGGTDTQYF.

The CDR3 bases are TGTGCCAGGCGGGACAGGGAAGACTATGGCTACACCTTC. Translating it yields CARRDREDYGYTF. This chain uses TRBV10-3 with TRBJ1-2; TRBD1 agrees at 9 bases. CDR1 and CDR2 from the germline V gene are ENHRY and SYGVKD. The CDR3 extends over 13 amino acids. The V and J ends lost 10 bases and 3 bases, in that order; junction bases with no gene match: 6.

This clone is a singleton in its sample. The chain uses TRBV12-3 or TRBV12-4 and TRBJ1-1; D is uncertain. The CDR3 has 12 amino acids. V gave up 7 bases and J gave up 6 bases, with 12 bases separating them. CDR3 DNA: TGTGCCAGCAAACTTAATGACGCTGAAGCTTTCTTT. Translating gives CASKLNDAEAFF.

This chain joins TRBV19 and TRBJ1-5; D call uncertain. V was pared by 3 bases and J by 0 bases, with 3 bases between. The CDR3 totals 13 residues. Germline loops: CDR1 LNHDA, CDR2 SQIVND (reference sequence). The chain's CDR3 is CASSMVSNQPQHF. The CDR3 DNA reads as TGTGCCAGTAGTATGGTTAGCAATCAGCCCCAGCATTTT.

This rearrangement joins TRBV4-3 to TRBJ1-4, with 7 nucleotides matching TRBD1. The ends lost 4 bases at V and 4 bases at J; junction bases unmatched: 9. The CDR3 loop spans 16 amino acids. Germline assignment: CDR1 LGHNA and CDR2 YSLEER. CDR3 nucleotides: TGCGCCAGCAGCCGTCTTCAGGGGGGGCTTAATGAAAAACTGTTTTTT. This translates into CASSRLQGGLNEKLFF.

The chain uses TRBV10-3 and TRBJ2-1; D not certain. V was cut by 6 bases and J by 6 bases, with 12 bases left in between. CDR1 is ENHRY and CDR2 is SYGVKD in the germline V gene. There are 13 residues in the CDR3. CDR3 protein: CAISEVFSNEQFF. The DNA of the CDR3 is TGTGCCATCAGCGAAGTGTTTAGCAATGAGCAGTTCTTC.

This clone was recorded only once. This chain uses TRBV3-1 (or the pseudogene TRBV3-2) with TRBJ2-3; the D is unclear. The germline CDR1 and CDR2 sequences are LGHDT and YNNKEL (reference sequence). The V end lost 4 bases, the J end lost 5 bases, and 10 bases lay between the germline ends. The CDR3 sequence is 13 residues long. The CDR3 spells CASSPSVEDTQYF. DNA for the CDR3: TGTGCCAGCAGCCCTTCCGTGGAAGATACGCAGTATTTT.

This rearrangement joins TRBV7-9 to TRBJ1-2, with D possibly TRBD1 on 5 matching bases. Germline lookup yields CDR1 SEHNR and CDR2 FQNEAQ (reference sequence). CDR3 length: 13 residues. The V end lost 5 bases, the J end lost 6 bases, and 13 bases lay between the germline ends. CDR3 nucleotide sequence: TGTGCCAGCAGCGGCCTGGGGCTTCATGGCTACACCTTC. As protein: CASSGLGLHGYTF.

The CDR3 sequence is CASSLRRDQPQHF. The DNA for the CDR3 is TGTGCCAGCAGTTTAAGGCGGGATCAGCCCCAGCATTTT. The rearrangement uses TRBV12-3 or TRBV12-4 and TRBJ1-5; D gene uncertain. This CDR3 is 13 amino acids long. Deletions cut 2 bases from V and 5 bases from J, with 7 bases between.

This chain uses TRBV6-6 with TRBJ2-3; D remains ambiguous. The CDR3 contains 14 residues. Germline V gives CDR1 MNHNY, CDR2 SVGAGI (reference sequence). V was clipped by 7 bases and J by 0 bases, with 11 bases between them. CDR3 DNA: TGTGCCAGCATCGACCGGACGAGCACAGATACGCAGTATTTT. Translated, it gives CASIDRTSTDTQYF.

The sample holds many counts of this clone. The chain has TRBV28 and TRBJ2-5; possible D gene TRBD1, 5 bases. Germline assignment: CDR1 MDHEN and CDR2 SYDVKM. The CDR3 totals 11 residues. The V end was cut by 8 bases, the J end by 2 bases, with 6 bases between. CDR3 DNA sequence: TGTGCCAGCGGGGCGCAAGAGACCCAGTACTTC. It codes for CASGAQETQYF. Based on the CDR3 plus reference TRBV28 and TRBJ2-5, the full variable domain is DVKVTQSSRYLVKRTGEKVFLECVQDMDHENMFWYRQDPGLGLRLIYFSYDVKMKEKGDIPEGYSVSREKKERFSLILESASTNQTSMYLCASGAQETQYFGPGTRLLVL.

J is TRBJ2-5 and V is TRBV9, with D maybe TRBD2 (7 bases). Germline values: CDR1 SGDLS, CDR2 YYNGEE. The CDR3 is 16 amino acids. The V end was cut by 4 bases, the J end by 5 bases, with 21 bases between. The CDR3 coding sequence is TGTGCCAGCAGCCCTCTGAGGGGGGGCAACACTGAGACCCAGTACTTC. Residues: CASSPLRGGNTETQYF.

V and J are TRBV19 and TRBJ1-6; no reliable D call. Looked up from germline, CDR1 is LNHDA and CDR2 is SQIVND (reference sequence). This CDR3 is 13 amino acids long. Between the trimmed V and J ends, which lost 1 base and 10 bases, there was a span of 8 bases. This chain's CDR3 is CASSIGARSPLHF. The CDR3, as DNA: TGTGCCAGTAGTATAGGGGCACGATCACCCCTCCACTTT.

V is TRBV28 and J is TRBJ2-6; D tentatively reads TRBD1 or TRBD2 (5 bases each). The V end was cut by 2 bases, the J end by 0 bases, with 8 bases between. The CDR3 totals 16 residues. CDR1 MDHEN and CDR2 SYDVKM come from the germline V gene. In DNA form, the CDR3 reads TGTGCCAGCAGTTTAGTTGGGGGCTCTGGGGCCAACGTCCTGACTTTC. It is translated as CASSLVGGSGANVLTF.